The entry that follows covers one TCR beta chain sequence. Its antigen remains unknown. These data are taken from a study of vaccination and CD4 T cells after COVID-19. Study summary: The convalescents, six males and four females, included two who were Hispanic.

Researchers used the Oncomine TCR Beta short-read assay to sequence DNA from cultured CD4+ T cells. TCRdb reanalysed the PCR reads using MiXCR and keeps one entry per CDR3 protein. The profile shows some 18,000 distinct CDR3 sequences, more than 55% of them singletons. Study results and caveats: Convalescent patients displayed a median about 86% of reactive clones emerging only post-vaccination.

Treatment specified: approximately 10-day PBMC culture with coronavirus spike peptide pools or control peptides (ViraFEST assay). TCRs were sequenced by ViraFEST after antigen-specific T cells had been expanded with peptide pools. This clonotype originated in a human donor who had recovered from COVID-19. Source: CD4+ T cells from blood, cultured in vitro, taken before SARS-CoV-2 vaccination.

CDR3 protein: CASSLSGTAYEQYF. DNA for the CDR3: TGCGCCAGCAGCTTGTCCGGGACAGCCTACGAGCAGTACTTC. The chain uses TRBV5-1 and TRBJ2-7; 7 nucleotides line up with TRBD1. The CDR3 runs to 14 residues. CDR1 SGHRS and CDR2 YFSETQ come from the germline V gene. With 1 base clipped from V and 2 bases from J, the junction kept 3 bases outside the gene matches.